These 16 T cell receptor beta chains were sequenced from one sample in a study. Via MiXCR, TCRdb re-called the 5' RACE reads, giving one row per CDR3 protein. The table has some 37,000 distinct CDR3 sequences, around 18% seen once; the top ten hold approximately 3%. Sequenced input: naive CD4+ T cells sorted from a lymph node. The subset is: naive CD4+ T cells, CD4+CD45RA+CD25-. Receptors originate from a female donor with breast cancer.

This clonotype was observed at least ten times. The chain combines TRBV6-2 or TRBV6-3 with TRBJ2-1; 7 nucleotides match TRBD2. The CDR3 is made up of 15 amino acids. The J segment lost 8 bases and the V segment lost 9 bases, leaving 16 bases of the junction unmatched. The germline V gene encodes CDR1 MNHEY and CDR2 SVGEGT. CDR3 bases: TGTGCCAGTATGGACTCTAGCGGACCACGGCATGAGCAGTTCTTC. This translates into CASMDSSGPRHEQFF.

The rearrangement uses TRBV6-6 and TRBJ2-1; D uncertain. Germline CDR1 is MNHNY and CDR2 is SVGAGI (reference sequence). V lost 4 bases to trimming and J lost 6 bases, with 7 bases between them. The CDR3 totals 12 residues. The CDR3 spells CASSFSSNEQFF. CDR3 DNA: TGTGCCAGCAGTTTCTCTAGCAATGAGCAGTTCTTC.

The J gene is TRBJ2-4, the V gene TRBV4-2, with 14 bases that match TRBD2. CDR1 is LGHNA and CDR2 is YNFKEQ in the germline V gene. The CDR3 extends over 14 amino acids. After removal of 4 bases from V and 7 bases from J, the junction contained 0 bases not matched to a gene. This CDR3 reads CASSRLAGGNIQYF. The CDR3 DNA reads TGTGCCAGCAGCCGACTAGCGGGAGGGAACATTCAGTACTTC.

With respect to this clonotype: A much larger clone differs by one base, so this may be a read error. The rearrangement uses TRBV2 and TRBJ2-1; a weak D match, TRBD2 (5 bases). Trimming shortened V by 6 bases and J by 5 bases, and 14 bases separated the two germline ends. CDR3 length equals 14 residues. CDR1 SNHLY and CDR2 FYNNEI come from the germline V gene. As DNA, the CDR3 is TGTGCCAGCAGCCGATACCAGGAGGACAATGAGCAGTTCTTC. This sequence encodes CASSRYQEDNEQFF.

This clonotype came up a few times. The chain combines TRBV5-1 with TRBJ1-2; D possibly corresponds to TRBD1 (5 bases). The CDR3 runs 14 residues. Trimming removed 2 bases at V and 2 bases at J, with 10 bases between. Germline loops: CDR1 SGHRS, CDR2 YFSETQ. Here the CDR3 reads CASSFDGTNYGYTF. CDR3 coding DNA: TGCGCCAGCAGCTTTGACGGGACGAACTATGGCTACACCTTC.

Notes on this clonotype: A much larger clone differs by one base, so this may be a read error. The rearrangement joins TRBV29-1 to TRBJ2-3; D call uncertain. The DNA end lines up better with TRBJ1-5; the J call may be wrong. Germline loops: CDR1 SQVTM, CDR2 ANQGSEA. The CDR3 spans 12 residues. CDR3 sequence reads: CSGESSTDTQHF. In DNA form, the CDR3 reads TGCAGCGGCGAATCTAGCACAGATACGCAGCATTTT.

This clonotype was counted at least ten times. This chain connects TRBV20-1 to TRBJ1-4; maybe TRBD1 (6 bases). In germline, CDR1 is DFQATT, CDR2 SNEGSKA (reference sequence). Between the trimmed V and J ends, which lost 3 bases and 8 bases, there was a span of 10 bases. There are 12 residues in the CDR3. The CDR3 protein is CSASQGQEKLFF. CDR3 bases: TGCAGTGCTAGCCAGGGGCAGGAAAAACTGTTTTTT.

This clonotype was counted a few times. The genes are TRBV29-1 and TRBJ2-3, with 9 bases identical to TRBD1. The CDR3 extends over 15 amino acids. V shed 1 base and J 1 base; nucleotides not matched to a gene: 3. Germline loops: CDR1 SQVTM, CDR2 ANQGSEA. This CDR3 reads CSVEGTGVGTDTQYF. The CDR3 DNA reads as TGCAGCGTTGAAGGGACAGGGGTTGGCACAGATACGCAGTATTTT.

As for this clonotype: A read error may explain this, as a much larger clone is one base away. The chain links TRBV6-5 to TRBJ2-2; D uncertain. Germline V CDR1 and CDR2: MNHEY, SVGAGI. This CDR3 region has 13 residues. The chain's CDR3 is CASSYGNTEELFF. The CDR3 nucleotides read TGTGCCAGCAGTTACGGGAATACCGAGGAGCTGTTTTTT.

The rearrangement uses TRBV2 and TRBJ2-7; D gene uncertain. Germline V gene sequence: CDR1 SNHLY, CDR2 FYNNEI. CDR3 size: 14 residues. V was cut by 7 bases and J by 0 bases, with 13 bases left in between. The CDR3 is CASTAPRSSYEQYF. The CDR3 region has the DNA TGTGCCAGCACAGCTCCTAGGAGCTCCTACGAGCAGTACTTC. Complete variable domain (other parts from reference TRBV2 and TRBJ2-7): EPEVTQTPSHQVTQMGQEVILRCVPISNHLYFYWYRQILGQKVEFLVSFYNNEISEKSEIFDDQFSVERPDGSNFTLKIRSTKLEDSAMYFCASTAPRSSYEQYFGPGTRLTVT.

This clonotype was found a few times. The genes are TRBV28 and TRBJ1-2; tentative D call: TRBD1 (6 bases). V lost 6 bases, J lost 2 bases, and 13 bases lay in between. This CDR3 contains 14 residues. Germline V lookup: CDR1 MDHEN, CDR2 SYDVKM. The CDR3 bases are TGTGCCAGCAGGACAGGCCACGCGAACTATGGCTACACCTTC. Translation: CASRTGHANYGYTF.

V usage is TRBV6-1 and J usage is TRBJ1-1; D is undetermined. The CDR3 consists of 12 residues. V shed 4 bases and J shed 6 bases, with 9 bases lying between them. Germline CDR1 reads MNHNS; CDR2 reads SASEGT. In DNA form, the CDR3 reads TGTGCCAGCAGTGGATGGGAAGCTGAAGCTTTCTTT. Amino acid sequence: CASSGWEAEAFF.

This clonotype was counted many times. The chain's CDR3 is CSAEGAYNEQFF. The CDR3 nucleotides read TGCAGTGCTGAGGGCGCCTACAATGAGCAGTTCTTC. This chain connects TRBV20-1 to TRBJ2-1; weak D call: TRBD2 (5 bases). The CDR3 is made up of 12 amino acids. V lost 5 bases and J lost 2, with 7 bases in between. Germline V gives CDR1 DFQATT, CDR2 SNEGSKA (reference sequence).

In the case of this clonotype: This may arise from a read error, as a much more abundant clone is one base away. This CDR3 is missing its conserved last phenylalanine or tryptophan, likely due to a read error. The J gene is TRBJ1-2, the V gene TRBV5-1; D unclear. The germline gives CDR1 SGHRS, CDR2 YFSETQ. The V gene lost 0 bases and the J gene lost 8 bases, with 11 bases spanning the gap. The CDR3 covers 13 residues. In DNA form, the CDR3 reads TGCGCCAGCAGCTTGGGTTTAGGGCGCGGCTACACCCTC. This sequence encodes CASSLGLGRGYTL.

The CDR3 loop is CASSPLAGSVSSTDTQYF. The CDR3 DNA reads as TGTGCCAGCAGCCCCCTAGCGGGGTCCGTGTCTAGCACAGATACGCAGTATTTT. The genes are TRBV7-3 and TRBJ2-3, with 9 bases matching TRBD2. This CDR3 contains 18 residues. With V trimmed by 5 bases and J by 0 bases, 12 bases remained unmatched. Per the germline V gene, CDR1 is SGHTA and CDR2 is FQGTGA.

This clonotype was recorded a few times. At one boundary the junction diverges from the germline segment, which might be a read error. The V gene is TRBV5-1, the J gene TRBJ2-7, with D perhaps matching TRBD1 (6 bases). The germline gives CDR1 SGHRS, CDR2 YFSETQ. The CDR3 has 13 residues. For the CDR3, the DNA is TGCGCCAGCAGCGGGGACCAGGGGTACGAGCGGTACTTC. Its protein is CASSGDQGYERYF.